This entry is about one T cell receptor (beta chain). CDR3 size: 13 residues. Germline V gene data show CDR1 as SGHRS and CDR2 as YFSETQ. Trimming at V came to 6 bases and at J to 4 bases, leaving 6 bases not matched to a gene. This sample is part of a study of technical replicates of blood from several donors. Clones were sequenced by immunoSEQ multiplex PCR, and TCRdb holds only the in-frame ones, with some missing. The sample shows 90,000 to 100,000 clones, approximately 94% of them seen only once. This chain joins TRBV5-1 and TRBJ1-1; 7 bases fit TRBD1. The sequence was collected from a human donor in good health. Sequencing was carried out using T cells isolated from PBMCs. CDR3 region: CASNWDSSTEAFF. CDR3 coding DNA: TGCGCCAGCAATTGGGACAGTAGCACTGAAGCTTTCTTT.